These T cell receptor beta chains were read from a single sample in a study of blood T cell repertoires in COVID-19. The assay was immunoSEQ multiplex PCR, and TCRdb's table has in-frame clones only and misses some. Among about 270,000 clones listed, approximately 90% were seen once. Input material: PBMCs or T cells enriched from blood (not recorded which). The receptor source for this set is a man in his forties who had been exposed to COVID-19. The CDR3 runs from the conserved cysteine through the conserved F or W. Fields, in order: clone size, V gene, D gene, J gene, CDR3 DNA, CDR3 protein. A D gene is named only where the DNA matches it firmly. The size field is filled for only some rows; it gives once, few, many or a size class.

>.|TRBV29-1|.|TRBJ1-2
TGCAGCGTTGAACTGGGCAGGAACTATGGCTACACCTTC
CSVELGRNYGYTF
>.|TRBV11-2|TRBD2|TRBJ2-7
TGTGCCAGCAGTCTAATAGCGGGAGGGGCTACCTACGAGCAGTACTTC
CASSLIAGGATYEQYF
>.|TRBV15|TRBD1|TRBJ1-1
TGTGCCACCAGCAGGGACAGGGGGCCCCTTGAAGCTTTCTTT
CATSRDRGPLEAFF
>.|TRBV28|TRBD1|TRBJ2-7
TGTGCCAGCAGTCAACCGGGACAGGGGTTGCACGAGCAGTACTTC
CASSQPGQGLHEQYF
>.|TRBV2|TRBD1|TRBJ1-2
TGTGCCAGCATCGGGACAGGCTATGGCTACACCTTC
CASIGTGYGYTF
>.|TRBV24-1|.|TRBJ2-5
TGTGCCACCAGTGATTCAGGGTTTGAGACCCAGTACTTC
CATSDSGFETQYF
>.|TRBV5-6|TRBD1|TRBJ1-1
TGTGCCAGCAGCACCGGGACAGGGGCTTTCACTGAAGCTTTCTTT
CASSTGTGAFTEAFF
>many|TRBV7-8|.|TRBJ1-6
TGTGCCAGCAGCGCGGAGGGCACTCCAAGAACCCTCCACTTT
CASSAEGTPRTLHF
>.|TRBV7-8|TRBD2|TRBJ2-7
TGTGCCAGCAAAATTACCGGGACTAGCCACGAGCAGTACTTC
CASKITGTSHEQYF
>.|TRBV28|.|TRBJ2-2
TGTGCCAGCAGAGTCGGCAGGGCAGGTCTGAACACCGGGGAGCTGTTTTTT
CASRVGRAGLNTGELFF
>.|TRBV10-3|TRBD1|TRBJ1-2
TGTGCCATCAGTGGGCAGGGGGAAAGATATGGCTACACCTTC
CAISGQGERYGYTF
>.|TRBV5-5|.|TRBJ1-1
TGTGCCAGCAGCTTGGCGATAGACACTGAAGCTTTCTTT
CASSLAIDTEAFF
>.|TRBV24-1|TRBD1|TRBJ1-2
TGTGCCACCAGTGACCGGGACAGGGTAGGGGGCTACACCTTC
CATSDRDRVGGYTF
>.|TRBV11-2|TRBD2|TRBJ2-1
TGTGCCAGCAGCTTAGATTCGCCAGCGGGAGGTTTGAATGAGCAGTTCTTC
CASSLDSPAGGLNEQFF
>.|TRBV20-1|.|TRBJ1-1
TGCAGTGCTAGCCTAAACACTGAAGCTTTCTTT
CSASLNTEAFF
>.|TRBV3-1/TRBV3-2|TRBD1|TRBJ2-7
TGTGCCAGCAGCCTCGGACAGGAGAAATACGAGCAGTACTTC
CASSLGQEKYEQYF
>.|TRBV19|.|TRBJ2-7
TGTGCCAGTAGTCCCGAGGATGCCTACGAGCAGTACTTC
CASSPEDAYEQYF
>.|TRBV18|.|TRBJ1-1
TGTGCCAGCTCACGGCAGGACACTGAAGCTTTCTTT
CASSRQDTEAFF
>.|TRBV9|.|TRBJ2-3
TGTGCCAGCAGCGGAGATACCGATACGCAGTATTTT
CASSGDTDTQYF
>.|TRBV5-1|.|TRBJ1-1
TGCGCCAGCAGCTTAGGGGAGGGGACTGAAGCTTTCTTT
CASSLGEGTEAFF
>once|TRBV29-1|.|TRBJ2-7
TGCAGCGTTGAAACGTCGGACTTGTCCTACGAGCAGTACTTC
CSVETSDLSYEQYF
>.|TRBV9|.|TRBJ2-1
TGTGCCAGCAGCGTAAGAGAGGGCCAGGAGGAGCAGTTCTTC
CASSVREGQEEQFF
>.|TRBV19|TRBD1|TRBJ2-7
TGTGCCAGTAGTAGGGGCGGACAGGGTCAACACGAGCAGTACTTC
CASSRGGQGQHEQYF
>.|TRBV28|.|TRBJ1-2
TGTGCCAGCAGTTTATATCCACGGTTGTTCTATGGCTACACCTTC
CASSLYPRLFYGYTF
>.|TRBV10-1|.|TRBJ1-4
TGCGCCAGCAGTGGTTCTAATACCCAGGGTGCAACTAATGAAAAACTGTTTTTT
CASSGSNTQGATNEKLFF
>.|TRBV14|.|TRBJ1-2
TGTGCCAGCAGCCAACGACAGATTGATGGCTACACCTTC
CASSQRQIDGYTF
>.|TRBV6-2/TRBV6-3|TRBD2|TRBJ2-5
TGTGCCAGCAGTTACGTGAGCGGGAGGGCCGGGGAGACCCAGTACTTC
CASSYVSGRAGETQYF
>.|TRBV6-5|.|TRBJ1-1
TGTGCCAGCATGGTGCACTCGAACACTGAAGCTTTCTTT
CASMVHSNTEAFF
>.|TRBV10-3|TRBD1|TRBJ2-3
TGTGCCATGGGACAGGGTGATACGCAGTATTTT
CAMGQGDTQYF
>once|TRBV5-5|.|TRBJ2-5
TGTGCCAGCAGCACATCGGCGGGGGCGAAAGAGACCCAGTACTTC
CASSTSAGAKETQYF
>.|TRBV23-1|.|TRBJ2-5
TGCGCCAGCAGTCAATTAGCAGACCCGGGACAAGAGACCCAGTACTTC
CASSQLADPGQETQYF
>.|TRBV18|.|TRBJ1-6
TGTGCCAGCTCACCACTGAGACAGAATAATTCACCCCTCCACTTT
CASSPLRQNNSPLHF
>.|TRBV5-1|.|TRBJ2-1
TGCGCCAGCAGCTTAGCGGAGAGCTCCTACAATGAGCAGTTCTTC
CASSLAESSYNEQFF
>.|TRBV4-1|TRBD1|TRBJ1-1
TGCGCCAGCAGCCTGGACAGGGGCACTGAAGCTTTCTTT
CASSLDRGTEAFF
>.|TRBV6-5|.|TRBJ2-1
TGTGCCAGCAGCTCAACCCTAGTTGGTGAGCAGTTCTTC
CASSSTLVGEQFF
>.|TRBV27|.|TRBJ2-1
TGTGCCTCCCGCGGACAGCCCAACAATGAGCAGTTCTTC
CASRGQPNNEQFF
>.|TRBV7-9|.|TRBJ1-1
TGTGCCAGCAGCTTGCAGGGCTCCACTGAAGCTTTCTTT
CASSLQGSTEAFF
>.|TRBV5-1|TRBD1|TRBJ1-1
TGCGCCAGCAGCTCCCCGGGACAGCTGAACACTGAAGCTTTCTTT
CASSSPGQLNTEAFF
>.|TRBV5-1|.|TRBJ2-7
TGCGCCAGCAGCTACCGGGACATAGCCTACGAGCAGTACTTC
CASSYRDIAYEQYF
>.|TRBV28|TRBD2|TRBJ2-1
TGTGCCAGCAGCCTAGCGGGAGACTACAATGAGCAGTTCTTC
CASSLAGDYNEQFF
>.|TRBV4-1|.|TRBJ1-4
TGCGCCAGCAGCCCCCAACAGGGCTCAACTAATGAAAAACTGTTTTTT
CASSPQQGSTNEKLFF
>.|TRBV4-2|TRBD2|TRBJ2-4
TGTGCCAGCAGCCCCGGACTAGCCAAGTGGGGCATTCAGTACTTC
CASSPGLAKWGIQYF
>.|TRBV6-5|.|TRBJ1-2
TGTGCCAGCAGTTACTCGAGCGGGTTCTATGGCTACACCTTC
CASSYSSGFYGYTF
>once|TRBV4-3|TRBD1|TRBJ1-1
TGCGCCAGCAGCCAAGAGCCGGGACAGGGTCGGTTAGAAGCTTTCTTT
CASSQEPGQGRLEAFF
>.|TRBV24-1|.|TRBJ1-5
TGTGCCACCAGTGACAACAGGGCGCTGAATCAGCCCCAGCATTTT
CATSDNRALNQPQHF
>.|TRBV6-5|.|TRBJ1-1
TGTGCCAGCAGTTACTCGAGGGCGTCCACTGAAGCTTTCTTT
CASSYSRASTEAFF
>.|TRBV28|.|TRBJ1-1
TGTGCCAGCAGTTTGCAGGGCACTGAAGCTTTCTTT
CASSLQGTEAFF
>once|TRBV7-3|.|TRBJ2-2
TGTGCCAGCAGCCCCGCCGGCACCGGGGAGCTGTTTTTT
CASSPAGTGELFF
>.|TRBV5-1|.|TRBJ2-3
TGCGCCAGCAGCTTTATGGCGGGGAGCACAGATACGCAGTATTTT
CASSFMAGSTDTQYF
>.|TRBV3-1/TRBV3-2|.|TRBJ1-5
TGTGCCAGCAGCCAAGGCACAGGGAACCAGCCCCAGCATTTT
CASSQGTGNQPQHF